Listed below are T cell receptor beta chains from one sample, sequenced in a study of cytomegalovirus exposure and HLA in healthy donors. Clones were sequenced by immunoSEQ multiplex PCR, and TCRdb holds only the in-frame ones, with some missing. The profile shows about 93,000 clones, 55% to 70% of them singletons. Input material: PBMCs. The receptors were gathered from a boy between 10 and 17 years old in good health and CMV-seropositive. Each CDR3 is given with its conserved first and last residue. The D gene is left open where the match is weak. Clone size, where shown, is once, few, many, or a class for clones that have expanded.

>TRBD2|TRBV7-2|TRBJ2-1|.
CASSLGPAGGQGEQFF
TGTGCCAGCAGCTTAGGTCCAGCGGGAGGGCAAGGTGAGCAGTTCTTC
>.|TRBV7-9|TRBJ1-1|.
CASKLSMDTEAFF
TGTGCCAGCAAGCTTAGCATGGACACTGAAGCTTTCTTT
>TRBD1|TRBV5-1|TRBJ1-1|.
CASSRQQGANTEAFF
TGCGCCAGCAGCCGACAACAGGGGGCGAACACTGAAGCTTTCTTT
>TRBD1|TRBV5-1|TRBJ2-7|.
CASSLVGTGEQYF
TGCGCCAGCAGCTTGGTGGGGACAGGGGAGCAGTACTTC
>.|TRBV9|TRBJ2-2|.
CASSAVLRRGGTGELFF
TGTGCCAGCAGCGCGGTCCTAAGACGGGGAGGAACCGGGGAGCTGTTTTTT
>TRBD1|TRBV6-1|TRBJ1-6|.
CAIGDRWASPLHF
TGTGCCATTGGGGACAGGTGGGCCTCACCCCTCCACTTT
>.|TRBV6-5|TRBJ1-1|few
CASSYSQGSHTEAFF
TGTGCCAGCAGTTACTCCCAGGGGAGTCATACTGAAGCTTTCTTT
>TRBD2|TRBV30|TRBJ2-1|.
CAWSGAGGPGEQFF
TGTGCCTGGAGTGGAGCGGGGGGGCCGGGTGAGCAGTTCTTC
>.|TRBV4-1|TRBJ1-4|.
CASSLQTPPNEKLFF
TGCGCCAGCAGCCTTCAGACACCCCCTAATGAAAAACTGTTTTTT
>.|TRBV25-1|TRBJ2-3|once
CASSHIVTDTQYF
TGTGCCAGCAGTCATATAGTCACAGATACGCAGTATTTT
>TRBD2|TRBV11-2|TRBJ2-7|.
CASSFLLAGSYEQYF
TGTGCCAGCAGCTTTTTGCTAGCGGGCTCCTACGAGCAGTACTTC
>.|TRBV5-6|TRBJ2-6|.
CASSPYGSGANVLTF
TGTGCCAGCAGCCCATACGGCTCTGGGGCCAACGTCCTGACTTTC
>.|TRBV7-9|TRBJ2-3|.
CASSRLGAPTDTQYF
TGTGCCAGCAGCCGTCTAGGGGCCCCCACAGATACGCAGTATTTT
>.|TRBV30|TRBJ2-7|.
CAWSLQGYEQYF
TGTGCCTGGAGTCTACAGGGCTACGAGCAGTACTTC
>.|TRBV5-4|TRBJ1-3|.
CASSFAGPTGNTIYF
TGTGCCAGCAGCTTCGCAGGGCCTACTGGAAACACCATATATTTT
>TRBD1|TRBV2|TRBJ1-6|.
CASSDRGGEYNSPLHF
TGTGCCAGCAGCGACAGGGGTGGGGAGTATAATTCACCCCTCCACTTT
>TRBD1|TRBV25-1|TRBJ2-7|few
CASSVARGSGEQYF
TGTGCCAGCAGTGTAGCCAGGGGGTCGGGCGAGCAGTACTTC
>TRBD2|TRBV27|TRBJ2-5|.
CASRTYFGTGGQETQYF
TGTGCCAGCCGAACGTATTTTGGAACGGGGGGCCAAGAGACCCAGTACTTC
>.|TRBV7-6|TRBJ1-6|.
CASSLSREGDNSPLHF
TGTGCCAGCAGCTTATCCAGGGAGGGAGATAATTCACCCCTCCACTTT
>TRBD1|TRBV7-2|TRBJ1-5|.
CASSEQGYSNQPQHF
TGTGCCAGCAGCGAACAGGGGTATAGCAATCAGCCCCAGCATTTT
>TRBD1|TRBV7-9|TRBJ2-1|.
CSSSILGQGAYNEQFF
TGTTCCAGCAGCATTTTGGGACAGGGTGCCTACAATGAGCAGTTCTTC
>.|TRBV10-2|TRBJ1-1|few
CAIKQGNTEAFF
TGCGCCATTAAACAGGGGAACACTGAAGCTTTCTTT
>TRBD1|TRBV4-2|TRBJ2-7|.
CASSQDQTFPGQEAYEQYF
TGTGCCAGCAGCCAAGATCAAACATTTCCGGGACAGGAGGCCTACGAGCAGTACTTC
>TRBD1|TRBV6-1|TRBJ1-1|.
CASSEGTGDNTEAFF
TGTGCCAGCAGTGAAGGGACAGGGGATAACACTGAAGCTTTCTTT
>.|TRBV7-8|TRBJ2-7|.
CASSHSWGSSYEQYF
TGTGCCAGCAGCCACAGCTGGGGCAGTTCCTACGAGCAGTACTTC
>.|TRBV29-1|TRBJ1-1|.
CSVEAEGPNTEAFF
TGCAGCGTTGAAGCGGAGGGACCGAACACTGAAGCTTTCTTT
>.|TRBV18|TRBJ1-5|.
CASSPAGSVSRQPQHF
TGTGCCAGCTCACCGGCAGGTTCAGTTTCCAGGCAGCCCCAGCATTTT
>.|TRBV28|TRBJ2-7|.
CASSTTISEQYF
TGTGCCAGCAGTACTACAATTTCGGAGCAGTACTTC
>.|TRBV2|TRBJ1-2|.
CASPARTNYGYTF
TGTGCCAGCCCCGCGAGGACTAACTATGGCTACACCTTC
>TRBD2|TRBV5-4|TRBJ2-2|.
CASSLKKAGGGELFF
TGTGCCAGCAGCTTGAAGAAAGCGGGAGGCGGGGAGCTGTTTTTT
>TRBD1|TRBV12-5|TRBJ1-1|.
CASGPTGMTEAFF
TGTGCTAGTGGTCCGACAGGGATGACTGAAGCTTTCTTT
>.|TRBV27|TRBJ1-4|.
CASSLEEKLFF
TGTGCCAGCAGTTTGGAGGAAAAACTGTTTTTT
>.|TRBV30|TRBJ2-1|.
CAWSSGDSYKQFF
TGTGCCTGGAGTTCGGGGGACTCTTACAAGCAGTTCTTC
>.|TRBV6-5|TRBJ2-3|.
CASKRGSSTDTQYF
TGTGCCAGCAAACGAGGTTCTAGCACAGATACGCAGTATTTT
>TRBD1|TRBV19|TRBJ1-1|.
CASSIEVGRGEKFEAFF
TGTGCCAGTAGTATAGAAGTGGGCAGGGGGGAGAAATTTGAAGCTTTCTTT
>TRBD2|TRBV4-3|TRBJ2-5|few
CASSQGGSRETQYF
TGCGCCAGCAGCCAAGGCGGGAGTAGGGAGACCCAGTACTTC
>TRBD1|TRBV19|TRBJ1-1|.
CATGGQTYTEAFF
TGTGCCACAGGGGGACAGACCTACACTGAAGCTTTCTTT
>.|TRBV4-1|TRBJ2-1|once
CASSQDIERAFNEQFF
TGCGCCAGCAGCCAAGATATCGAGCGGGCATTCAATGAGCAGTTCTTC
>TRBD1|TRBV5-1|TRBJ2-7|.
CASSPPRDSYLDEQYF
TGCGCCAGCAGCCCCCCTCGGGACAGCTATTTGGACGAGCAGTACTTC
>TRBD2|TRBV5-4|TRBJ2-3|few
CASSLGTSGAPSTDTQYF
TGTGCCAGCAGCCTAGGGACTAGCGGGGCACCGAGCACAGATACGCAGTATTTT
>TRBD1|TRBV7-9|TRBJ2-5|few
CASSLWSGTGETQYF
TGTGCCAGCAGCTTATGGTCTGGGACAGGGGAGACCCAGTACTTC
>TRBD1|TRBV5-5|TRBJ2-7|few
CASSWDRGLGEQYF
TGTGCCAGCAGCTGGGACAGGGGGCTGGGGGAGCAGTACTTC
>.|TRBV5-1|TRBJ1-1|.
CASSLVWQGTDEAFF
TGCGCCAGCAGCTTGGTGTGGCAGGGAACCGATGAAGCTTTCTTT
>TRBD1|TRBV2|TRBJ1-3|once
CASSDQGAAGNTIYF
TGTGCCAGCAGTGACCAGGGGGCAGCTGGAAACACCATATATTTT
>TRBD1|TRBV7-9|TRBJ2-7|few
CASSPSGTGTNEQYF
TGTGCCAGCAGCCCATCCGGGACAGGGACGAACGAGCAGTACTTC
>TRBD1|TRBV5-1|TRBJ2-1|once
CASSSGQGDNEQFF
TGCGCCAGCAGCTCGGGACAGGGAGACAATGAGCAGTTCTTC
>.|TRBV6-4|TRBJ1-1|.
CASRGTEAFF
TGTGCCAGTAGAGGTACTGAAGCTTTCTTT
>.|TRBV10-2|TRBJ1-2|few
CASSERTADPYGYTF
TGCGCCAGCAGTGAGAGGACAGCAGATCCCTATGGCTACACCTTC
>.|TRBV2|TRBJ1-5|few
CASSAGENNNQPQHF
TGTGCCAGCAGTGCGGGAGAGAATAACAATCAGCCCCAGCATTTT
>TRBD2|TRBV5-1|TRBJ2-1|.
CASREVLAGYNEQFF
TGCGCCAGCAGAGAGGTACTAGCGGGATACAATGAGCAGTTCTTC
>TRBD2|TRBV6-4|TRBJ2-1|few
CASSAEFSSGQAYNEQFF
TGTGCCAGCAGTGCCGAGTTTTCTAGCGGCCAAGCCTACAATGAGCAGTTCTTC
>.|TRBV30|TRBJ1-2|few
CAWSTGTGNGYTF
TGTGCCTGGAGTACCGGGACTGGAAATGGCTACACCTTC
>TRBD1|TRBV18|TRBJ1-1|.
CASSGDRNTEAFF
TGTGCCAGCTCAGGGGACAGGAACACTGAAGCTTTCTTT
>.|TRBV11-2|TRBJ2-4|.
CASSLMATLAKNIQYF
TGTGCCAGCAGCTTAATGGCGACACTAGCCAAAAACATTCAGTACTTC
>TRBD1|TRBV6-1|TRBJ1-4|.
CASTGGHNEKLFF
TGTGCCAGCACAGGGGGTCATAATGAAAAACTGTTTTTT
>TRBD1|TRBV4-1|TRBJ1-1|.
CASSQDRQGGAFF
TGCGCCAGCAGCCAAGATCGACAGGGGGGAGCTTTCTTT